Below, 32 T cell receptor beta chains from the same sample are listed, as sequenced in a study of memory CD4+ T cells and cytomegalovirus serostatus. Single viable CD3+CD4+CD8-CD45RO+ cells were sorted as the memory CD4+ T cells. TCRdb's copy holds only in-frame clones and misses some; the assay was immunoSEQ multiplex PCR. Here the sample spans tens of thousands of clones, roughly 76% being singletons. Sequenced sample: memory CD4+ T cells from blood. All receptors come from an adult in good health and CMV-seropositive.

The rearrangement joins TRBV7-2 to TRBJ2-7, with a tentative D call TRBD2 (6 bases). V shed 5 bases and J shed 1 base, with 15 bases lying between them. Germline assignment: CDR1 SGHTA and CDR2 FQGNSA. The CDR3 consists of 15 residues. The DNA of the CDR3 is TGTGCCAGCAGCCACCGACTAGTGGGGTCCTACGAGCAGTACTTC. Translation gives CASSHRLVGSYEQYF.

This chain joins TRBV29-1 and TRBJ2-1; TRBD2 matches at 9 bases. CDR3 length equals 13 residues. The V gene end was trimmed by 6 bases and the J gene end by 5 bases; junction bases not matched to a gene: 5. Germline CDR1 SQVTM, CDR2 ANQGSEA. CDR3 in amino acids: CSVPGLADNEQFF. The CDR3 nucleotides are TGCAGCGTCCCGGGACTAGCCGACAATGAGCAGTTCTTC.

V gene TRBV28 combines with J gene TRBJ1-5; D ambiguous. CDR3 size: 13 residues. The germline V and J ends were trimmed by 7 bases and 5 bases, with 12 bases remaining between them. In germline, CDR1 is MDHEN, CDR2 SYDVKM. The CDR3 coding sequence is TGTGCCAGCACCTGGACCGAGTATCAGCCCCAGCATTTT. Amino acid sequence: CASTWTEYQPQHF. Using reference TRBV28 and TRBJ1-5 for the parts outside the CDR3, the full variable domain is DVKVTQSSRYLVKRTGEKVFLECVQDMDHENMFWYRQDPGLGLRLIYFSYDVKMKEKGDIPEGYSVSREKKERFSLILESASTNQTSMYLCASTWTEYQPQHFGDGTRLSIL.

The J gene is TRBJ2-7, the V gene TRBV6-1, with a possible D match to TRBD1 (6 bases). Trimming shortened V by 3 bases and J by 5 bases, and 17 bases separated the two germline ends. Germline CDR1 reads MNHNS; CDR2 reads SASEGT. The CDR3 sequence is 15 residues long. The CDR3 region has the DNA TGTGCCAGCAGTGATACCGGCAGGGACAAAGACGAGCAGTACTTC. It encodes CASSDTGRDKDEQYF.

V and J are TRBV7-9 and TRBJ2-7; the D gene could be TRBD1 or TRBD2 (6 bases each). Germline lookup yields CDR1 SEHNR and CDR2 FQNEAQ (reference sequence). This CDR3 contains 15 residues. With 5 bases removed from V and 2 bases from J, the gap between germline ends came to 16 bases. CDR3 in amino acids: CASSQRGVRTYEQYF. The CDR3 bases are TGTGCCAGCAGCCAGAGGGGGGTTCGGACCTACGAGCAGTACTTC.

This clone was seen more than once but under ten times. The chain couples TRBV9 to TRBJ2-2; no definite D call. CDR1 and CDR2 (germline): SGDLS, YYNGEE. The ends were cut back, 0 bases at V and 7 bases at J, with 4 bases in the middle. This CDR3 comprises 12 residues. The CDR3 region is CASSVGVGELFF. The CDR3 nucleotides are TGTGCCAGCAGCGTAGGGGTCGGGGAGCTGTTTTTT.

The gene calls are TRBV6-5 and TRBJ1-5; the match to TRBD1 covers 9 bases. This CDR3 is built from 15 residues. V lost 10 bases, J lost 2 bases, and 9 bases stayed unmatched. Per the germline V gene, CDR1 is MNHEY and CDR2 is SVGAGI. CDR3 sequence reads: CATGGGQGGNQPQHF. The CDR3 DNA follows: TGTGCCACGGGGGGGGGACAGGGAGGCAATCAGCCCCAGCATTTT.

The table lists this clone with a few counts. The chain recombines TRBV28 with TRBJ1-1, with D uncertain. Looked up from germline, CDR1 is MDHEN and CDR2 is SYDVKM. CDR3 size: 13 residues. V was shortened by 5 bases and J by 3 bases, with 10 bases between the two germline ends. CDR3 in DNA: TGTGCCAGCAGTACCGGACCGTACACTGAAGCTTTCTTT. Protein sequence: CASSTGPYTEAFF.

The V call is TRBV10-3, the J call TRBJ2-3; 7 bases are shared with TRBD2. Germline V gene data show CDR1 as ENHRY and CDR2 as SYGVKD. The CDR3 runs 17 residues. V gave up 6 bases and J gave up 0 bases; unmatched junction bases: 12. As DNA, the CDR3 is TGTGCCATCAGCCGGGACGCGACTAGCCTAAGCACAGATACGCAGTATTTT. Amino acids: CAISRDATSLSTDTQYF.

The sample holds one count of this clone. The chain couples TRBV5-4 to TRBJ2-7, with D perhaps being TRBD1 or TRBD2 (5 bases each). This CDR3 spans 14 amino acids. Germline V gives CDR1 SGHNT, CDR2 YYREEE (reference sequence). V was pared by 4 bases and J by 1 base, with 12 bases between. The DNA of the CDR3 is TGTGCCAGCAGCGAACCCGGGGCGTCCTACGAGCAGTACTTC. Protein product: CASSEPGASYEQYF.

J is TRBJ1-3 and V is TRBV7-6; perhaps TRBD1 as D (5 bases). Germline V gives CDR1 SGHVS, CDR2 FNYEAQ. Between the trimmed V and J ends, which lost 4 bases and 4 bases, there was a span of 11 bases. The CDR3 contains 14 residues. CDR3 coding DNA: TGTGCCAGCAGCTCAGGGAGCGGGGGAAACACCATATATTTT. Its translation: CASSSGSGGNTIYF.

Here the CDR3 DNA reads TGTGCCAGCAGGGGGACAGGGTGGGGCAATCAGCCCCAGCATTTT. This codes for CASRGTGWGNQPQHF. The chain employs TRBV2 and TRBJ1-5; 9 bases fit TRBD1. The CDR3 length is 15 residues. The germline V gene encodes CDR1 SNHLY and CDR2 FYNNEI. After removal of 6 bases from V and 2 bases from J, the junction contained 5 bases not matched to a gene.

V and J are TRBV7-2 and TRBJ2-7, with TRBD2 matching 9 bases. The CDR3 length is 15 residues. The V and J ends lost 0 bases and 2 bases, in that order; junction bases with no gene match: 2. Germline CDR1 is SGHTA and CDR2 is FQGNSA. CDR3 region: CASSLASGGAYEQYF. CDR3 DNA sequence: TGTGCCAGCAGCTTAGCTAGCGGGGGCGCCTACGAGCAGTACTTC.

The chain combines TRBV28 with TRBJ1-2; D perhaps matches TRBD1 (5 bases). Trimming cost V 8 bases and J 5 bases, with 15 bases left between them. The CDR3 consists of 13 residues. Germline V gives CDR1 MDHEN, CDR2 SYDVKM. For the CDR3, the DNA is TGTGCCAGCGGGGACGGGAAGACGTATGGCTACACCTTC. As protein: CASGDGKTYGYTF.

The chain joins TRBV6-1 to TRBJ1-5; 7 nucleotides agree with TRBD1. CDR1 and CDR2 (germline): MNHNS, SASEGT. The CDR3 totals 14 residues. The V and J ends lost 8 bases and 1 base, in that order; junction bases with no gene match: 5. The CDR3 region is CASWGQLSNQPQHF. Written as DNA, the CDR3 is TGTGCCAGCTGGGGACAGTTAAGCAATCAGCCCCAGCATTTT.

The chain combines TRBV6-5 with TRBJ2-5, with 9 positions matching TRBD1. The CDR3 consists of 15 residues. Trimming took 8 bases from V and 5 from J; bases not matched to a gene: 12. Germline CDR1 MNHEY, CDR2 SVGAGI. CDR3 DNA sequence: TGTGCCAGCTCCTCAACAGGGGGCGGAGGGGAGACCCAGTACTTC. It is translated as CASSSTGGGGETQYF.

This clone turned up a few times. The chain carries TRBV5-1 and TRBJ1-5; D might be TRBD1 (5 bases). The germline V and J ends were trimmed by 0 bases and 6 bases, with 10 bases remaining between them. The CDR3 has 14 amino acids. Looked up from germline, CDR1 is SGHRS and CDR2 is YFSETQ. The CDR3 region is CASSLETGIQPQHF. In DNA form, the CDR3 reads TGCGCCAGCAGCTTGGAAACAGGCATTCAGCCCCAGCATTTT. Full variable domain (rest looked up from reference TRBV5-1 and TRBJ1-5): KAGVTQTPRYLIKTRGQQVTLSCSPISGHRSVSWYQQTPGQGLQFLFEYFSETQRNKGNFPGRFSGRQFSNSRSEMNVSTLELGDSALYLCASSLETGIQPQHFGDGTRLSIL.

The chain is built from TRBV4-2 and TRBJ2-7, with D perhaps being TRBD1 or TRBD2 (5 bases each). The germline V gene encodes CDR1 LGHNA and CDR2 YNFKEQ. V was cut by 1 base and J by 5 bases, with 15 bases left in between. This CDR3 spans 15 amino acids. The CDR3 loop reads CASSQGEGKKDEQYF. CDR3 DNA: TGTGCCAGCAGCCAAGGTGAGGGGAAAAAAGACGAGCAGTACTTC.

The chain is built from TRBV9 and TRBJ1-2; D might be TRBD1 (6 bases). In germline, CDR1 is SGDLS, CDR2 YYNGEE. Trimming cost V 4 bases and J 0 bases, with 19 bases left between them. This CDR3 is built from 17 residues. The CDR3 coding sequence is TGTGCCAGCAGCCTCCCACGGAGGGGGTTAACTAACTATGGCTACACCTTC. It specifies CASSLPRRGLTNYGYTF.

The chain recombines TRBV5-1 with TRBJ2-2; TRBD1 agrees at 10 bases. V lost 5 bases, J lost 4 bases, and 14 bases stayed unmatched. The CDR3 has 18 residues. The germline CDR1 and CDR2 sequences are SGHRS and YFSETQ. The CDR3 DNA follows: TGCGCCAGCAGTCGCACAGACAGGGGGCTAAGTGCCACCGGGGAGCTGTTTTTT. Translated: CASSRTDRGLSATGELFF.

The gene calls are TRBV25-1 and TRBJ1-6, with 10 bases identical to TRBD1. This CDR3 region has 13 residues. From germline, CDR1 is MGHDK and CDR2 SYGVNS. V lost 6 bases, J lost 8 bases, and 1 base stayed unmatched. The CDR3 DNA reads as TGTGCCAGCAGAGGGACAGGGGATTCACCCCTCCACTTT. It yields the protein CASRGTGDSPLHF.

DNA of the CDR3: TGCGCCAGCAGCTTAATTGGTCGGAGTGAAGCTTTCTTT. Encoded protein: CASSLIGRSEAFF. The V call is TRBV5-1, the J call TRBJ1-1; D remains ambiguous. CDR1 SGHRS and CDR2 YFSETQ come from the germline V gene. V was trimmed by 2 bases and J by 7 bases, leaving 12 bases between them. The CDR3 is 13 amino acids.

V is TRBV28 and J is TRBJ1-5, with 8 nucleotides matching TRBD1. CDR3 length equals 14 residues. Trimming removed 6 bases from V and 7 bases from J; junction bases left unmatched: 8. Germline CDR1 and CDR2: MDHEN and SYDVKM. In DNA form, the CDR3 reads TGTGCCAGCAGGTTCGACAGGGGCGGCCAGCCCCAGCATTTT. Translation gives CASRFDRGGQPQHF.

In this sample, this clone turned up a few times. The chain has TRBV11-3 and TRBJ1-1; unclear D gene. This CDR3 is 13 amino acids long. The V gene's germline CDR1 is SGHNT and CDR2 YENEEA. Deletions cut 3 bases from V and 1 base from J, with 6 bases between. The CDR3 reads CASSLSTNTEAFF. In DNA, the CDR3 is TGTGCCAGCAGCTTGAGCACGAACACTGAAGCTTTCTTT.

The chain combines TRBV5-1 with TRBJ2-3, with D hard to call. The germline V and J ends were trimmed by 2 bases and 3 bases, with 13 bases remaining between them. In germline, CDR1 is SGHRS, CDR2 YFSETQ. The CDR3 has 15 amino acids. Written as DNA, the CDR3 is TGCGCCAGCAGCTTACAGCCTACTAAAACAGATACGCAGTATTTT. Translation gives CASSLQPTKTDTQYF.

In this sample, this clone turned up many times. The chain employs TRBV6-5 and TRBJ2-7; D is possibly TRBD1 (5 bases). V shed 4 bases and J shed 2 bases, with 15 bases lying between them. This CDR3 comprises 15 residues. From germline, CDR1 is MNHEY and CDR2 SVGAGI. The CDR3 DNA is TGTGCCAGCAGTTCCGAGTACAGGAGCGCCTACGAGCAGTACTTC. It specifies CASSSEYRSAYEQYF.

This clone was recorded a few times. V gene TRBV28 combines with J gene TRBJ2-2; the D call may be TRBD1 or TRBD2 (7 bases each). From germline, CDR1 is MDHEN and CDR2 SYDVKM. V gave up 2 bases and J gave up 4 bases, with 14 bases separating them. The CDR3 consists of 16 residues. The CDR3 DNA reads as TGTGCCAGCAGTTTAGGGAGGGGGCGAGGCACCGGGGAGCTGTTTTTT. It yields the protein CASSLGRGRGTGELFF.

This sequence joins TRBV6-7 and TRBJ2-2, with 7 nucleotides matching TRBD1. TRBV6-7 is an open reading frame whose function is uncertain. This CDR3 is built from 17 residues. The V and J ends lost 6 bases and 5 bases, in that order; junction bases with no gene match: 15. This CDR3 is CASRGQHSRKTTGELFF. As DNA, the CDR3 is TGTGCCAGCAGGGGACAGCACTCAAGGAAAACTACCGGGGAGCTGTTTTTT.

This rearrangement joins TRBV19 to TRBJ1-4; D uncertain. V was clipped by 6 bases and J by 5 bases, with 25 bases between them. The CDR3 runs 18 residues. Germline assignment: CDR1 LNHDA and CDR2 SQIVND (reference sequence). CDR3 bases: TGTGCCAGTAGCCACGAGAAGCAGCGGTACAACGAGAATGAAAAACTGTTTTTT. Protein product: CASSHEKQRYNENEKLFF.

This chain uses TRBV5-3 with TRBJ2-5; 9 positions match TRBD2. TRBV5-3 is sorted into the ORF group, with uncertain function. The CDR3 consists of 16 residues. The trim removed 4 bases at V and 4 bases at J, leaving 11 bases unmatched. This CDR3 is CARSDGLASFTETQYF. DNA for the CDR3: TGTGCCAGAAGCGACGGACTAGCGAGCTTCACAGAGACCCAGTACTTC.

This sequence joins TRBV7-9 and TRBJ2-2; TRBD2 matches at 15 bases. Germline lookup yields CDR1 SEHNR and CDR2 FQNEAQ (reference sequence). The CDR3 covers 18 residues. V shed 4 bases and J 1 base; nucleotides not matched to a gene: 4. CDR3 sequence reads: CASSSRTSGGVNTGELFF. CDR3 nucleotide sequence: TGTGCCAGCAGCTCCAGGACTAGCGGGGGGGTGAACACCGGGGAGCTGTTTTTT.

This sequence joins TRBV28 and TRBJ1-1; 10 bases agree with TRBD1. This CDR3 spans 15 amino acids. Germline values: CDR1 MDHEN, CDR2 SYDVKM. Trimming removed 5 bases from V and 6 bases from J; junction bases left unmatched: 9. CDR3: CASSQLTGGIAEAFF. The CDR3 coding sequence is TGTGCCAGCAGTCAATTGACAGGGGGCATCGCTGAAGCTTTCTTT.